The 13 T cell receptor beta chains in this list originate from one sample, sequenced in a study of shared T cell receptors in the human thymus. The data were produced by immunoSEQ multiplex PCR, yet TCRdb's version contains in-frame clones alone and is incomplete. The table shows 500,000 to 750,000 clones, with roughly 90% occurring only once. This sample was shared with a second study, whose subject was human thymus T cells.

The sequenced sample consisted of thymocytes. The source of these receptors is a boy in the first two years of life with a congenital heart defect.

This clone was counted a few times. The chain couples TRBV4-1 to TRBJ2-7; TRBD2 aligns across 10 bases. This CDR3 comprises 22 residues. Germline V lookup: CDR1 MGHRA, CDR2 YSYEKL. V was pared by 0 bases and J by 6 bases, with 26 bases of the junction left unmatched. CDR3 amino acids: CASSQDPVARRRPEREGPEQYF. The CDR3 DNA follows: TGCGCCAGCAGCCAAGACCCCGTAGCGCGTCGCCGACCTGAGCGGGAGGGCCCCGAGCAGTACTTC.

This clone came up a few times. This sequence joins TRBV6-1 and TRBJ1-5; D uncertain. CDR1 MNHNS and CDR2 SASEGT come from the germline V gene. The CDR3 contains 13 residues. Trimming pared 6 bases from V and 4 bases from J, leaving 10 bases between. The CDR3 here is CASSPTRNQPQHF. As DNA, the CDR3 is TGTGCCAGCAGCCCGACACGGAATCAGCCCCAGCATTTT.

The chain is built from TRBV5-1 and TRBJ2-7; D remains unclear. CDR1 SGHRS and CDR2 YFSETQ come from the germline V gene. Trimming stripped 4 bases from V and 5 bases from J, with 19 bases between. The CDR3 is made up of 15 amino acids. CDR3 bases: TGCGCCAGCAGCGGGTTGGGCAGCAGGATCCACGAGCAGTACTTC. Its translation is CASSGLGSRIHEQYF.

The chain recombines TRBV6-1 with TRBJ2-7, with D possibly TRBD1 on 5 matching bases. Trimming took off 2 bases at V and 5 bases at J, with 7 bases between the two ends. The germline CDR1 and CDR2 sequences are MNHNS and SASEGT. This CDR3 region has 12 residues. CDR3 sequence reads: CASSEMGHEQYF. In nucleotides, the CDR3 is TGTGCCAGCAGTGAAATGGGGCACGAGCAGTACTTC.

CDR3 bases: TGCGCCAGCAGTCAACCGGGGGGACAGGGATACTACGAGCAGTACTTC. Amino acid sequence: CASSQPGGQGYYEQYF. The rearrangement uses TRBV23-1 and TRBJ2-7; 9 bases line up with TRBD1. TRBV23-1 is an ORF, with its function uncertain. CDR3 size: 16 residues. V was clipped by 2 bases and J by 3 bases; unmatched bases: 8.

Only one count was recorded for this clone. The junction departs from germline at one end; a sequencing error may be responsible. The J gene is TRBJ1-1, the V gene TRBV7-7; the D gene is possibly TRBD1 (5 bases). CDR1 and CDR2 (germline): SSHAT, FNYEAQ (reference sequence). The CDR3 has 13 residues. As DNA, the CDR3 is TGTGCTAGCAGCCCGACAGAGAACACTGAAGCTTTCTTT. Its translation is CASSPTENTEAFF. The full variable domain, its missing parts supplied by reference TRBV7-7 and TRBJ1-1, is GAGVSQSPRYKVTKRGQDVTLRCDPISSHATLYWYQQALGQGPEFLTYFNYEAQPDKSGLPSDRFSAERPEGSISTLTIQRTEQRDSAMYRCASSPTENTEAFFGQGTRLTVV.

This sequence joins TRBV4-1 and TRBJ2-1; D is possibly TRBD2 (6 bases). The CDR3 has 16 residues. Trimming cost V 0 bases and J 4 bases, with 13 bases left between them. CDR1 is MGHRA, CDR2 YSYEKL, per germline. The CDR3 region has the DNA TGCGCCAGCAGCCAAGATCCGGGGGAGGAGTACAATGAGCAGTTCTTC. Translation gives CASSQDPGEEYNEQFF.

A few counts support this clone. V is TRBV7-4 and J is TRBJ2-5; 8 nucleotides match TRBD2. CDR1 is SGHVT, CDR2 SQSDAQ, per germline. V lost 6 bases to trimming and J lost 1 base; unmatched junction nucleotides: 19. The CDR3 is 19 residues long. CDR3 protein: CASRFKDSGTRALQETQYF. CDR3 sequence (DNA): TGTGCCAGCAGGTTTAAAGATTCCGGGACTAGGGCACTCCAAGAGACCCAGTACTTC. The variable domain in full, completed from reference TRBV7-4 and TRBJ2-5, reads GAGVSQSPRYKVAKRGRDVALRCDSISGHVTLYWYRQTLGQGSEVLTYSQSDAQRDKSGRPSGRFSAERPERSVSTLKIQRTEQGDSAVYLCASRFKDSGTRALQETQYFGPGTRLLVL.

The rearrangement joins TRBV5-6 to TRBJ2-7, with 10 bases matching TRBD2. V dropped 0 bases and J dropped 4; count of bases not matched to a gene: 4. This CDR3 region has 15 residues. Germline V gene sequence: CDR1 SGHDT, CDR2 YYEEEE. CDR3 sequence: CASSLGASGSYEQYF. The CDR3 region has the DNA TGTGCCAGCAGCTTGGGGGCTAGCGGGAGTTACGAGCAGTACTTC.

In its sample, this clone was seen once. This chain uses TRBV9 with TRBJ2-3, with TRBD1 identical over 8 bases. There are 15 residues in the CDR3. Germline-derived CDR1 and CDR2 are SGDLS and YYNGEE. The ends lost 4 bases at V and 4 bases at J; junction bases unmatched: 8. CDR3 DNA: TGTGCCAGCAGCCCTCAACCGGACAGGGCAGATACGCAGTATTTT. Encoded protein: CASSPQPDRADTQYF.

The V gene is TRBV7-2, the J gene TRBJ2-3; 9 nucleotides line up with TRBD2. The V gene end was trimmed by 5 bases and the J gene end by 4 bases; junction bases not matched to a gene: 13. The germline gives CDR1 SGHTA, CDR2 FQGNSA. The CDR3 is made up of 17 amino acids. The CDR3 coding sequence is TGTGCCAGCAGCAAAGGGCCTAGGCGGGAGGGGCCAGATACGCAGTATTTT. This gives the protein CASSKGPRREGPDTQYF.

The CDR3 sequence is CASSQDTDGGTSGANVLTF. CDR3 nucleotides: TGCGCCAGCAGCCAAGATACAGATGGCGGGACCTCTGGGGCCAACGTCCTGACTTTC. This chain joins TRBV4-3 and TRBJ2-6; possible D gene TRBD2, 6 bases. CDR3 length: 19 residues. V was trimmed by 0 bases and J by 0 bases, leaving 15 bases between them. CDR1 is LGHNA and CDR2 is YSLEER in the germline V gene.

The chain links TRBV11-2 to TRBJ1-1, with no clear D. In germline, CDR1 is SGHAT, CDR2 FQNNGV. V was trimmed by 1 base and J by 1 base, leaving 10 bases between them. This CDR3 spans 15 amino acids. CDR3 sequence reads: CASSLADTANTEAFF. The CDR3 region has the DNA TGTGCCAGCAGCTTAGCCGACACAGCGAACACTGAAGCTTTCTTT.